The entry below gives a single T cell receptor (beta chain) sequence along with its context. The data were produced by immunoSEQ multiplex PCR, yet TCRdb's version contains in-frame clones alone and is incomplete. The table lists tens of thousands of clones, approximately 90% of them singletons. Germline CDR1 MNHNS, CDR2 SASEGT. V gave up 2 bases and J gave up 3 bases, with 11 bases separating them. The CDR3 sequence is 15 residues long. This sample stems from a study of T cell changes during pregnancy in multiple sclerosis. This chain uses TRBV6-1 with TRBJ1-5; D is unresolved. The sequencing used CD4+ T cells from peripheral blood mononuclear cells, collected in the second trimester of pregnancy. The sequence was obtained from a female donor with multiple sclerosis, enrolled in a pregnancy study. In nucleotides, the CDR3 is TGTGCCAGCAGTGAACAGGAAGGTGCCAATCAGCCCCAGCATTTT. Protein sequence: CASSEQEGANQPQHF.